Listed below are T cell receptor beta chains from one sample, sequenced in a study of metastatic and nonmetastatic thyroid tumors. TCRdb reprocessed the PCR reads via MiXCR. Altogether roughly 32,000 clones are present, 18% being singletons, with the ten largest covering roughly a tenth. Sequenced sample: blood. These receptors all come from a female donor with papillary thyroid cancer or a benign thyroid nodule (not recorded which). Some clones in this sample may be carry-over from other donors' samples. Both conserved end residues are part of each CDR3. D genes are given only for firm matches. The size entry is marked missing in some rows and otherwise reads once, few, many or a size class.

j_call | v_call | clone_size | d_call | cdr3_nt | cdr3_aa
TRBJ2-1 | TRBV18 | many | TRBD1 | TGTGCCAGCTCAATCATCAGGGGGCACAATGAGCAGTTCTTC | CASSIIRGHNEQFF
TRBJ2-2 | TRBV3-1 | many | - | TGTGCCAGCAGCCAGCAGGGAACCGGGGAGCTGTTTTTT | CASSQQGTGELFF
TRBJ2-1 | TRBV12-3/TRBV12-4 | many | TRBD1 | TGTGCCAGCATGAATGGGAGGACAGGGTACAATGAGCAGTTCTTC | CASMNGRTGYNEQFF
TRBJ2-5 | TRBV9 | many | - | TGTGCCAGCAGCGTAGGGTCAGCCCAAGAGACCCAGTACTTC | CASSVGSAQETQYF
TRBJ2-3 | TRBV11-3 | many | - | TGTGCCAGCAGCTTAGATGGCACAGATACGCAGTATTTT | CASSLDGTDTQYF
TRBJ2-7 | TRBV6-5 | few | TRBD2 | TGTGCCAGCAGTAGACTTAAAACGACTAGCGGCTCCTACGAGCAGTACTTC | CASSRLKTTSGSYEQYF
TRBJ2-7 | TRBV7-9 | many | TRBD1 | TGTGCCAGCAGCTCGCCTCACAGGGGTAGGGGTTACGAGCAGTACTTC | CASSSPHRGRGYEQYF
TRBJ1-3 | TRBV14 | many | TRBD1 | TGTGCCAGCAGCCAAGCCGGGACAGGGACTTTTGGAAACACCATATATTTT | CASSQAGTGTFGNTIYF
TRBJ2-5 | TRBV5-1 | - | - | TGCGCCAGCAGCGTTGGGCCCACAGACTACCAAGAGACCCAGTACTTC | CASSVGPTDYQETQYF
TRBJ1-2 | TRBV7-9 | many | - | TGTGCCAGCAGCTTTAGCGGAGGGCGTTATGGCTACACCTTC | CASSFSGGRYGYTF
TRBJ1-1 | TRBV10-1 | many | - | TGCGCCAGCAGTGGAGCTGGCACTGAAGCTTTCTTT | CASSGAGTEAFF
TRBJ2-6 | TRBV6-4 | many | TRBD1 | TGTGCCAGCTCGAGACAGGGGACCTCTGGGGCCAACGTCCTGACTTTC | CASSRQGTSGANVLTF
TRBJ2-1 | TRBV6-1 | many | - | TGTGCCAGCAGTCCGAGTCTGAGGGGGGCCTACAATGAGCAGTTCTTC | CASSPSLRGAYNEQFF
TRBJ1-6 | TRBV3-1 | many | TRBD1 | TGTGCCAGCAGCCTGGGACAGTATAATTCACCCCTCCACTTT | CASSLGQYNSPLHF
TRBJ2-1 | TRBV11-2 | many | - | TGTGCCAGCAGCGGTAACAGGGTCCGCAATGAGCAGTTCTTC | CASSGNRVRNEQFF
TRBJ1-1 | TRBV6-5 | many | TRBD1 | TGTGCCAGCAGTTACACCCTGGGACAGGCGAACACTGAAGCTTTCTTT | CASSYTLGQANTEAFF
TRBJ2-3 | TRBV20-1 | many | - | TGCAGTGCCCCTAGCCGCACAGGGAGCACAGATACGCAGTATTTT | CSAPSRTGSTDTQYF
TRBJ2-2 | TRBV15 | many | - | TGTGCCACCAGCAGAATGGGGGAAGGACCCGGGGAGCTGTTTTTT | CATSRMGEGPGELFF
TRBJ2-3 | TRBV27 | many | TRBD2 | TGTGCCAGCAGTTCACGACTAGCGGGAGGGACAGATACGCAGTATTTT | CASSSRLAGGTDTQYF
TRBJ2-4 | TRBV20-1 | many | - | TGCAGTGCTAGGTGGGGCCTAATCCCCTACATTCAGTACTTC | CSARWGLIPYIQYF
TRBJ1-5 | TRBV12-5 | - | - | TGTGCTAGTGGTTCAGGGTTTCAGCCCCAGCATTTT | CASGSGFQPQHF
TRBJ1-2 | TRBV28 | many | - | TGTGCCAGCCTCGACAGAGCTAACTATGGCTACACCTTC | CASLDRANYGYTF
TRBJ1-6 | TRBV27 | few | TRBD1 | TGTGCCAGCAGTCCATCTCGACAGGGAAGAAATTCACCCCTCCACTTT | CASSPSRQGRNSPLHF
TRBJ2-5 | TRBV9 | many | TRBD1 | TGTGCCAGCAGCACCGGACAGGGGCCCCAAGAGACCCAGTACTTC | CASSTGQGPQETQYF
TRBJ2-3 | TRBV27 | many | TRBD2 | TGTGCCAGCAGTTGGGGACTAGCGGGAGCCACAGATACGCAGTATTTT | CASSWGLAGATDTQYF
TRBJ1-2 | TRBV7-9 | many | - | TGTGCCAGCAGCTTTGACGGCTATGGCTACACCTTC | CASSFDGYGYTF
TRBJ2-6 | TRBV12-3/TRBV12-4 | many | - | TGTGCCAGCAGTTTGGGGACATCCAGCTCTGGGGCCAACGTCCTGACTTTC | CASSLGTSSSGANVLTF
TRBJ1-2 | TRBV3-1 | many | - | TGTGCCAGCAGCCAAGCAGGGGTTGATGGCTACACCTTC | CASSQAGVDGYTF
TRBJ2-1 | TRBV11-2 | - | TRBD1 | TGTGCCAGCAGCCGACCACCCTTCGAGGACAGGGGAACGGATGAGCAGTTCTTC | CASSRPPFEDRGTDEQFF
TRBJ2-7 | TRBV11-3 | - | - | TGTGCCAGCAGCCCACGGATGGGCGAGCAGTACTTC | CASSPRMGEQYF
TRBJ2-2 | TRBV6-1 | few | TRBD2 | TGCGCCATCAAGGGACTAGCGGGATCCTGGGAGCTGTTTTTT | CAIKGLAGSWELFF